This entry features one T cell receptor (beta chain) sequence. What antigen it recognizes has not been identified. There are no base qualities to consult, and no much larger clone falls within one base. The time point label for this specimen denotes: baseline before first vaccination. The vaccinee samples were drawn from two UK trials, COV001 and COV002, one of which was a single-blind randomized controlled phase 2/3 trial testing AZD1222 (ChAdOx1 nCoV-19) in healthy adults. For TCRbeta chain sequencing, PBMC samples were collected from trial participants at day 0 and at day 28 after the second dose. The data were obtained in a study of T cell responses to AZD1222 COVID-19 vaccine (dated by TCRdb to the early 2020s). As for the study more broadly: AZD1222 recipients with second doses at about 4 weeks or about 12 weeks were pooled, because spike-specific TCR depth and breadth did not differ between schedules. A total of 233 trial participants underwent TCR sequencing, of whom 207 had received two doses of AZD1222 and about 26 had received two doses of the MenACWY control vaccine. Enrollment into the trials was organized by age into subgroups of 18-55, 56-69 and 70-plus years, and those subgroups contained 148, 28 and 57 TCR-sequenced participants, respectively.

The CDR3 regions of human TCRbeta chains were analyzed by immunosequencing. The study's own analysis went as follows. TCRs in the repertoires were compared against a reference library of SARS-CoV-2-specific TCRs that had been generated with the MIRA antigen-specificity platform. Breadth meant the fraction of unique TCRs that were SARS-CoV-2-associated, whereas depth meant the fraction of total T cells that were SARS-CoV-2-associated. Using the MIRA data, each spike-specific TCR was mapped to the spike region that the TCR reacts to and placed in a CD4 or CD8 class. Log10-transformed breadth and depth values were compared by one-way ANOVA with Sidak's multiple comparisons tests. The source is immuneACCESS, and TCRdb retained only in-frame sequences with V and J called. Part of the clones is not carried over; for the studies checked, unresolved V genes explain less than half of this, and the remainder is unexplained. D and trimming come from the DNA, and the V and J calls and clone size come from that table. The sample table records around 52,000 clones; more than 75% of these occur just once. The ten largest clonotypes hold over 15% of the sample.

CDR1 and CDR2, per the germline V gene, are SNHLY and FYNNEI. The CDR3 contains 12 residues, cysteine and phenylalanine counted. Only the CDR3 DNA is retained, 36 bases long and in frame from the first base. V loses 7 bases, J loses 2 bases, and the germline ends lie 9 bases apart. Here is what the overall study found, with its caveats: The vaccine-associated CD4 TCRs covered the entire spike protein, and the dominant responses fell in regions 160-218 and 743-854. Conclusions about previously exposed vaccinees were limited because only five to seven AZD1222 recipients were SARS-CoV-2 seropositive at baseline. Because no day 14 peak-response samples were available, the repertoires could be characterized only after the peak T cell response. Spike-specific TCR breadth and depth rose significantly after two AZD1222 doses compared with day 0 and with MenACWY recipients. Participants were mostly white British and included more females than males, and it was suggested by the authors that clonal diversity may have been underestimated. In the small 56-69-year group, the increase in depth fell short of significance, most likely because of low power. Epitopes outside the regions mutated in the B.1.351 and B.1.1.7 variants were reportedly recognized by nearly half of the unique spike-specific TCRs.

The sample consisted of peripheral blood, taken on day 0 of AZD1222 vaccination. The origin of this receptor is an adult in good health. The chain was built from TRBV2 and TRBJ2-7; perhaps TRBD1 is the D gene, with 6 bases matching. The CDR3 here reads CASNDRPYEQYF. The DNA sequence follows: TGTGCCAGCAATGACAGGCCCTACGAGCAGTACTTC. Beyond the CDR3, the reference TRBV2 and TRBJ2-7 genes provide the residues; the full variable domain reads: EPEVTQTPSHQVTQMGQEVILRCVPISNHLYFYWYRQILGQKVEFLVSFYNNEISEKSEIFDDQFSVERPDGSNFTLKIRSTKLEDSAMYFCASNDRPYEQYFGPGTRLTVT.